The sequence of this TCR beta chain was determined in a study of T cells in Graves' hyperthyroidism and ophthalmopathy. Points from the study as a whole: Most thyroid clonotypes with frequency above 0.001 were detected in blood. The authors' 13 V-J model separated ophthalmopathy from stable hyperthyroidism.

What was amplified from RNA transcripts were TCR beta CDR3 regions. First-round RT-PCR with HTBI primers amplified the TCR CDR3 region. Each CDR3 protein gets one entry after TCRdb re-called the multiplex PCR reads with MiXCR. The sample has about 570,000 distinct CDR3 sequences, 35% to 55% seen once. The CDR3 contains 14 residues. Germline V gives CDR1 KGHDR, CDR2 SFDVKD. V was shortened by 4 bases and J by 4 bases, with 10 bases between the two germline ends. Exclusion followed for patients with uncontrolled infection, other autoimmune disease, pregnancy or lactation. Diagnostic assessment was based on clinical symptoms, serum thyroxine and TRAb, thyroid ultrasound and orbital computed tomography. About this clonotype: Antigen: not known.

Source material: peripheral blood or thyroid tissue (not recorded which). The clonotype originates from an adult woman with Graves' disease, either hyperthyroidism or ophthalmopathy (not recorded which). J is TRBJ1-5 and V is TRBV24-1; perhaps TRBD1 as D (6 bases). DNA of the CDR3: TGTGCCACCAGTGACCAGACAGGAAATCAGCCCCAGCATTTT. Translation gives CATSDQTGNQPQHF.